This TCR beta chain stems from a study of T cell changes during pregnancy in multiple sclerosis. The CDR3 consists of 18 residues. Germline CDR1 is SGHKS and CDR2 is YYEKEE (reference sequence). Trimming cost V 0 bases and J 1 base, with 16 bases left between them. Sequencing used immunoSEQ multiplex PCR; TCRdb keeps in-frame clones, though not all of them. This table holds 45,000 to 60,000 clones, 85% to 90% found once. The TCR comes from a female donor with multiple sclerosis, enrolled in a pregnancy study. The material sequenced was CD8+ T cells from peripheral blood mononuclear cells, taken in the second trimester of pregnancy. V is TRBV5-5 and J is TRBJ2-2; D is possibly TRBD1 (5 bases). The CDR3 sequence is CASSLARVSLWNTGELFF. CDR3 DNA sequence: TGTGCCAGCAGCTTGGCCAGGGTTTCTTTATGGAACACCGGGGAGCTGTTTTTT.